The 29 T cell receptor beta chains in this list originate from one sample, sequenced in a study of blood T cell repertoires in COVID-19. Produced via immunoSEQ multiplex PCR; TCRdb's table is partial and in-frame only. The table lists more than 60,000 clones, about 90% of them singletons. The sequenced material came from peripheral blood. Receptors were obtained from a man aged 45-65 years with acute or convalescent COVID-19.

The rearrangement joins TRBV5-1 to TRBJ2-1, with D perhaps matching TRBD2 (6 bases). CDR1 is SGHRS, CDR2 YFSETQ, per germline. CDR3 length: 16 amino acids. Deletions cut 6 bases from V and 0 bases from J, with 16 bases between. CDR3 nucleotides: TGCGCCAGCACCCGAGGGGACTCCTCCTCCTACAATGAGCAGTTCTTC. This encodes CASTRGDSSSYNEQFF. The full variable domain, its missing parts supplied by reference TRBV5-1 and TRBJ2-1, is KAGVTQTPRYLIKTRGQQVTLSCSPISGHRSVSWYQQTPGQGLQFLFEYFSETQRNKGNFPGRFSGRQFSNSRSEMNVSTLELGDSALYLCASTRGDSSSYNEQFFGPGTRLTVL.

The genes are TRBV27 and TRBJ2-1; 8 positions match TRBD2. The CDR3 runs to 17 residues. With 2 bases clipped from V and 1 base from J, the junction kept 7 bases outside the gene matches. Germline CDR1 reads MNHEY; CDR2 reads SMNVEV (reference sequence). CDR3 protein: CASSLAVPGGSYNEQFF. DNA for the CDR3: TGTGCCAGCAGTTTAGCGGTTCCGGGAGGGTCCTACAATGAGCAGTTCTTC.

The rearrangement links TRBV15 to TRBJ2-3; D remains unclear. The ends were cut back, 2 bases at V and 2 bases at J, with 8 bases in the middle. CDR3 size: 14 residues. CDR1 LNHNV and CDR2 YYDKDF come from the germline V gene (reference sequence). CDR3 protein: CATSRLEATDTQYF. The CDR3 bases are TGTGCCACCAGCAGACTAGAGGCCACAGATACGCAGTATTTT.

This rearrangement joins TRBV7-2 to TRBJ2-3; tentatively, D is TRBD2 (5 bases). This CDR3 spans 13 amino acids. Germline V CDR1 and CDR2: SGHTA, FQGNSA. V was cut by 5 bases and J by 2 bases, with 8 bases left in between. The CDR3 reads CASSPDYTDTQYF. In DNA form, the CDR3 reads TGTGCCAGCAGCCCTGACTACACAGATACGCAGTATTTT.

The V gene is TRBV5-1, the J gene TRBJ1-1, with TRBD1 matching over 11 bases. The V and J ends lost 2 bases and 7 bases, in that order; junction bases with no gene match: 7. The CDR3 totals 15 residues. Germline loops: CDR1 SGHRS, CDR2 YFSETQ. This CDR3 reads CASSFGGQGANEAFF. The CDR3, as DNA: TGCGCCAGCAGCTTTGGTGGACAGGGGGCGAATGAAGCTTTCTTT. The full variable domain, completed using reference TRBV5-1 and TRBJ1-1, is KAGVTQTPRYLIKTRGQQVTLSCSPISGHRSVSWYQQTPGQGLQFLFEYFSETQRNKGNFPGRFSGRQFSNSRSEMNVSTLELGDSALYLCASSFGGQGANEAFFGQGTRLTVV.

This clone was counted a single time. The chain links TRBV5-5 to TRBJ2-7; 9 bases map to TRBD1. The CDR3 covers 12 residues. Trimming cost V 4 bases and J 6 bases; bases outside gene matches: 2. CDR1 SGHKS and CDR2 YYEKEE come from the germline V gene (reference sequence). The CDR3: CASSRQGGEQYF. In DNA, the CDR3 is TGTGCCAGCAGCCGACAGGGGGGCGAGCAGTACTTC.

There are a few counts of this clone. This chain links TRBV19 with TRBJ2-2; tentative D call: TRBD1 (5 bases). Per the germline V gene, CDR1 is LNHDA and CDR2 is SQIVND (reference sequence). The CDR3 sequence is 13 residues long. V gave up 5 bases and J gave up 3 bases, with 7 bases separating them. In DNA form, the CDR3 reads TGTGCCAGTAGTCGACAGTACACCGGGGAGCTGTTTTTT. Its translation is CASSRQYTGELFF.

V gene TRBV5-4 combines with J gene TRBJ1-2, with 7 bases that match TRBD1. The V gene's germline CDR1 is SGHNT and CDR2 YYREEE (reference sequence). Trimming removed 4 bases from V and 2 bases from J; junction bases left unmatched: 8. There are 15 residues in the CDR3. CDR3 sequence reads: CASSPGTDGNYGYTF. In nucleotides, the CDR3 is TGTGCCAGCAGCCCGGGGACAGATGGAAACTATGGCTACACCTTC.

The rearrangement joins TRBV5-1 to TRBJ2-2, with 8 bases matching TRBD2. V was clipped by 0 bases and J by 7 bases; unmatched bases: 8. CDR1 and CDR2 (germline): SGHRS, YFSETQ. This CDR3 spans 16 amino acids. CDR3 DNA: TGCGCCAGCAGCTTGGATACAGCGGGAGTCGACGGGGAGCTGTTTTTT. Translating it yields CASSLDTAGVDGELFF.

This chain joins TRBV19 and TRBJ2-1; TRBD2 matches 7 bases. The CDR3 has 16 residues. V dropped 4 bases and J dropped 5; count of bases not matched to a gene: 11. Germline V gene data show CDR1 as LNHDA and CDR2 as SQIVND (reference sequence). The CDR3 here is CASSTRGGLNNNEQFF. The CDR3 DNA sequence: TGTGCCAGTAGTACCCGCGGGGGTCTAAATAACAATGAGCAGTTCTTC.

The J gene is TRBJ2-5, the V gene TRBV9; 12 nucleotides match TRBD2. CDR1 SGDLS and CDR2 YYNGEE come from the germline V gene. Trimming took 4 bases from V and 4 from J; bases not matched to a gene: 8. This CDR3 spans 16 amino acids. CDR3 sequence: CASSPSRLAGAETQYF. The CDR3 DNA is TGTGCCAGCAGCCCCTCCCGACTAGCGGGAGCAGAGACCCAGTACTTC.

The CDR3 loop reads CASSLVVAPPDTQYF. CDR3 sequence (DNA): TGTGCCAGCAGCTTAGTAGTAGCCCCCCCAGATACGCAGTATTTT. The J gene is TRBJ2-3, the V gene TRBV7-2; D is unresolved. CDR1 SGHTA and CDR2 FQGNSA come from the germline V gene. V was shortened by 1 base and J by 4 bases, with 12 bases between the two germline ends. The CDR3 sequence is 15 residues long.

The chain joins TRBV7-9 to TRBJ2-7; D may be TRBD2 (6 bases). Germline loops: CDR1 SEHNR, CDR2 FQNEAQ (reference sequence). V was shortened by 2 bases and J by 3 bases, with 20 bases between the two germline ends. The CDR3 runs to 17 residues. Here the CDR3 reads CASSLWGFGGESYEQYF. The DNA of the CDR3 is TGTGCCAGCAGCTTATGGGGGTTCGGGGGAGAGAGCTACGAGCAGTACTTC.

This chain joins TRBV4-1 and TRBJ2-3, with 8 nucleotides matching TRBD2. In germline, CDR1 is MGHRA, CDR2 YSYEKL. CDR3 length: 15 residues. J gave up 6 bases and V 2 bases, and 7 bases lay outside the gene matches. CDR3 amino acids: CASSQPAGVDDTQYF. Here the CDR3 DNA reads TGCGCCAGCAGCCAACCAGCGGGAGTTGATGATACGCAGTATTTT.

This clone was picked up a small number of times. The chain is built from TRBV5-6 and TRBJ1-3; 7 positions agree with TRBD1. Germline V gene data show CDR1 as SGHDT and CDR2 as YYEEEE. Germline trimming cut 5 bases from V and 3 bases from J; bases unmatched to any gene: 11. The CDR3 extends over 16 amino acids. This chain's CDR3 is CASSWNRGEGGNTIYF. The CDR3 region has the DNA TGTGCCAGCAGTTGGAACAGGGGAGAGGGTGGAAACACCATATATTTT.

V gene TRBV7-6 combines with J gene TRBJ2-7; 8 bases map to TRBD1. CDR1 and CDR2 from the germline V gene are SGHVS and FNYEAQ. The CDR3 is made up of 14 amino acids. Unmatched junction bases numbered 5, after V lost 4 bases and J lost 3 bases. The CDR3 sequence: CASSSYGQGYEQYF. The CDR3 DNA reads TGTGCCAGCAGCTCGTACGGACAGGGCTACGAGCAGTACTTC.

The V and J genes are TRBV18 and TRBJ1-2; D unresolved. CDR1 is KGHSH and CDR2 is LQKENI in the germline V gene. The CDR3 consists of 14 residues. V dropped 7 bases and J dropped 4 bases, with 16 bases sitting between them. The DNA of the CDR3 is TGTGCCAGCTTCCCGAACGCGGATACCTATGGCTACACCTTC. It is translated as CASFPNADTYGYTF.

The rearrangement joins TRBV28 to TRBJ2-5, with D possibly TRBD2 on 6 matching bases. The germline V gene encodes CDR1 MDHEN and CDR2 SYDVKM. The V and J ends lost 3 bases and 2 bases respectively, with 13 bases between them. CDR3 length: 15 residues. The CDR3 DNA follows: TGTGCCAGCAGTTTGCCGCTCAGCGGGCAAGAGACCCAGTACTTC. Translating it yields CASSLPLSGQETQYF.

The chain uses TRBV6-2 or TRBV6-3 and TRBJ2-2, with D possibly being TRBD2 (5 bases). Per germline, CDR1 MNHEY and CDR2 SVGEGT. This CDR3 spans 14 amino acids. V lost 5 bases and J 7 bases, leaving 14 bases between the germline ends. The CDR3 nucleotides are TGTGCCAGCAGTCCGGACTGGCTCCGCGGGGAGCTGTTTTTT. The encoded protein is CASSPDWLRGELFF.

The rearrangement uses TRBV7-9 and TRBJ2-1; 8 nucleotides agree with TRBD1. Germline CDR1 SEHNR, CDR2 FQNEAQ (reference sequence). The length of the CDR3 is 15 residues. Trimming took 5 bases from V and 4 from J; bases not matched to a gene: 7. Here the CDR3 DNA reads TGTGCCAGCAGCCCCCGGGGACAGGTATACAATGAGCAGTTCTTC. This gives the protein CASSPRGQVYNEQFF.

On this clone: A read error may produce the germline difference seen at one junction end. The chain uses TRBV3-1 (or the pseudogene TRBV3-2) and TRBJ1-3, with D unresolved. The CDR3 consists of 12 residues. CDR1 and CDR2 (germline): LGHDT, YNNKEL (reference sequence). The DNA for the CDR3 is TGTGCCAGCACCCAAGGTCGGGAGAAGATATATTTT. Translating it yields CASTQGREKIYF.

CDR3 in amino acids: CASSSRDRGTDTQYF. The CDR3 nucleotides read TGTGCCAGCAGCTCTAGGGACAGGGGCACAGATACGCAGTATTTT. The chain combines TRBV12-1 with TRBJ2-3; the table's D call, TRBD1, has no DNA check behind it. TRBV12-1 is annotated as a pseudogene. The CDR3 is made up of 15 amino acids.

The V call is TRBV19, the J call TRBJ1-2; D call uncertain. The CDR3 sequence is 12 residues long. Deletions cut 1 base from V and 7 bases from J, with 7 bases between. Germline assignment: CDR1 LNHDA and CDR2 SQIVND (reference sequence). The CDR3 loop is CASSIAASGYTF. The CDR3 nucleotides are TGTGCCAGTAGTATAGCAGCGTCTGGCTACACCTTC. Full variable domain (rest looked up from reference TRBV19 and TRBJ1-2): DGGITQSPKYLFRKEGQNVTLSCEQNLNHDAMYWYRQDPGQGLRLIYYSQIVNDFQKGDIAEGYSVSREKKESFPLTVTSAQKNPTAFYLCASSIAASGYTFGSGTRLTVV.

The CDR3 DNA follows: TGTGCCAGCAGTTTAGGGACAGGAAGGGCTGTAGCCCTCCACTTT. Protein product: CASSLGTGRAVALHF. The genes are TRBV28 and TRBJ1-6; TRBD1 agrees at 8 bases. CDR1 and CDR2 from the germline V gene are MDHEN and SYDVKM. This CDR3 has 15 amino acids. After removal of 2 bases from V and 14 bases from J, the junction contained 11 bases not matched to a gene.

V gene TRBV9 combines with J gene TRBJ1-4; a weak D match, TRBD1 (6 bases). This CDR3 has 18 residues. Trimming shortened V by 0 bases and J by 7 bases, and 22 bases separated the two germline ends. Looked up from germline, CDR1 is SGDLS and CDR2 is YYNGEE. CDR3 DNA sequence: TGTGCCAGCAGCGTAGTAGCCCTTCTAGGACAGCCGGCTGAAAAACTGTTTTTT. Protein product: CASSVVALLGQPAEKLFF.

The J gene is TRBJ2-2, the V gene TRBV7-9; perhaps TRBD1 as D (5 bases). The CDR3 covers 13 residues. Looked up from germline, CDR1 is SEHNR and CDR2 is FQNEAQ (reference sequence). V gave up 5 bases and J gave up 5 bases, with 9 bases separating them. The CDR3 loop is CASSTQGTGELFF. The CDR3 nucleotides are TGTGCCAGCAGCACCCAGGGTACCGGGGAGCTGTTTTTT.

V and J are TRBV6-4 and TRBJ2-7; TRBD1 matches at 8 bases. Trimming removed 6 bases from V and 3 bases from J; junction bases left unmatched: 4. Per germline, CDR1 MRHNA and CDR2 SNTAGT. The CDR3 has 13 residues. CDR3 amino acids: CASSLGTGYEQYF. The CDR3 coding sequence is TGTGCCAGCAGCCTCGGGACAGGCTACGAGCAGTACTTC.

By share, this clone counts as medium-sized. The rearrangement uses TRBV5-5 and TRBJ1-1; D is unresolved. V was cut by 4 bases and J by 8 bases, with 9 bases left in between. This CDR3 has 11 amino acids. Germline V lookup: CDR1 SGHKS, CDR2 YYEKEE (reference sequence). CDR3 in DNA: TGTGCCAGCAGCCGTGAGGGAGAAGCTTTCTTT. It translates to CASSREGEAFF.

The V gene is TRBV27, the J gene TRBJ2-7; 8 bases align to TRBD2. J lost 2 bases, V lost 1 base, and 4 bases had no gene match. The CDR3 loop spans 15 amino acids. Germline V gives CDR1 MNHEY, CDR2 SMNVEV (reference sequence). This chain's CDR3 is CASSLYFSGTYEQYF. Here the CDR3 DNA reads TGTGCCAGCAGTTTATATTTTAGCGGGACCTACGAGCAGTACTTC.